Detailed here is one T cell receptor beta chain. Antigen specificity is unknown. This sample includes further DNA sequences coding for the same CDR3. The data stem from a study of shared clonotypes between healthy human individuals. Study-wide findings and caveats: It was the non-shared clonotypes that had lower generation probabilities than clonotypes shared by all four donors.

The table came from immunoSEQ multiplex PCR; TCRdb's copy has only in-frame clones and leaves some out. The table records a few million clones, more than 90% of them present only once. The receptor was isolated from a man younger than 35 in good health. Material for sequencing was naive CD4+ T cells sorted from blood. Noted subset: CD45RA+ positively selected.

The CDR3 reads CASSEAGSSYEQYF. The CDR3, as DNA: TGTGCCAGCAGTGAAGCAGGGAGCTCCTACGAGCAGTACTTC. The gene calls are TRBV6-1 and TRBJ2-7, with D perhaps TRBD2 (5 bases). The CDR3 contains 14 residues. Germline V lookup: CDR1 MNHNS, CDR2 SASEGT. Trimming took 0 bases from V and 0 from J, leaving 6 bases between them.